These 2 T cell receptor beta chains share one sample of origin, sequenced in a study of cytomegalovirus exposure and HLA in healthy donors. Vbeta (60) and Jbeta (13) primers were used in the PCR. Sequencing was performed with immunoSEQ multiplex PCR; in TCRdb, only in-frame clones are kept and a portion is missing. The repertoire holds about 43,000 clones, with approximately 47% as singletons. The source material was PBMCs. The receptors originated from a man between 60 and 70 years old in good health and CMV-seronegative.

This clone was seen just once. The rearrangement joins TRBV10-3 to TRBJ2-3; the D gene is possibly TRBD1 (6 bases). Germline CDR1 is ENHRY and CDR2 is SYGVKD. The length of the CDR3 is 14 residues. Trimming removed 7 bases at V and 5 bases at J, with 16 bases between. The CDR3 sequence is CAITQGSRGDTQYF. The CDR3 DNA sequence: TGTGCCATCACGCAGGGGTCCCGAGGAGATACGCAGTATTTT.

This chain uses TRBV2 with TRBJ1-5; weak D call: TRBD1 (6 bases). The CDR3 runs 14 residues. From germline, CDR1 is SNHLY and CDR2 FYNNEI. V shed 3 bases and J shed 5 bases, with 11 bases lying between them. DNA of the CDR3: TGTGCCAGCAGTGAGGAGGACAGTTATCAGCCCCAGCATTTT. Its translation is CASSEEDSYQPQHF.